This passage covers 20 T cell receptor beta chains from one sample sequenced in a study of tumor and adjacent non-tumor tissue in lung cancer. Three rounds of nested PCR, following a modified ARM-PCR protocol, produced the TCRbeta library. One entry per CDR3 protein, called by TCRdb with MiXCR from the multiplex PCR reads. The sample has some 99,000 distinct CDR3 sequences, approximately 82% seen once. RNA was extracted from bulk tissue without any cell sorting. Sequencing was carried out using lung tumor tissue. The receptors stem from a woman aged 55 to 70 with non-small cell lung cancer.

As for this clonotype: Because it lacks the conserved phenylalanine or tryptophan at the end, this CDR3 is likely a read error. The rearrangement joins TRBV11-2 to TRBJ2-7, with TRBD2 identical over 7 bases. The germline V gene has CDR1 SGHAT and CDR2 FQNNGV. Trimming removed 6 bases from V and 4 bases from J; junction bases left unmatched: 9. The CDR3 sequence is 14 residues long. This CDR3 is CASSWEGGGYEQYS. The DNA of the CDR3 is TGTGCCAGCAGTTGGGAGGGCGGAGGATACGAGCAGTACTCC.

With regard to this clonotype: This sequence may be a read error, since a much larger clone differs from it by one base. The chain recombines TRBV12-3 or TRBV12-4 with TRBJ2-7, with no clear D. The V and J ends lost 8 bases and 3 bases respectively, with 29 bases between them. The CDR3 is 18 amino acids. CDR3 in DNA: TGTGCCAGCTCTGGGATCACATTCCGTCTACGGCCCGTCTACGAGCAGTACTTC. Translating it yields CASSGITFRLRPVYEQYF.

A remark on this clonotype: A much larger clone sits a single nucleotide away, making a read error possible. V is TRBV6-2 or TRBV6-3 and J is TRBJ2-4; tentatively, D is TRBD1 or TRBD2 (5 bases each). The germline V gene has CDR1 MNHEY and CDR2 SVGEGT. Between the trimmed V and J ends, which lost 6 bases and 11 bases, there was a span of 17 bases. This CDR3 comprises 13 residues. CDR3 in DNA: TGTGCCAGCAGACCGGGTCAGGGAGACTTTCAGTACTTC. Translating it yields CASRPGQGDFQYF.

As DNA, the CDR3 is TGTGCCAATTCTAAGGACAGGCCGAACACCGGGGAGCTGTTTTTT. Its translation is CANSKDRPNTGELFF. The chain links TRBV6-1 to TRBJ2-2, with 7 bases lining up with TRBD1. The CDR3 runs 15 residues. V lost 10 bases, J lost 0 bases, and 8 bases stayed unmatched. Per the germline V gene, CDR1 is MNHNS and CDR2 is SASEGT.

In regard to this clonotype: It may be a read error: a sequence one base away is much more abundant. The chain has TRBV10-3 and TRBJ1-5; D uncertain. The CDR3 spans 13 residues. Germline V CDR1 and CDR2: ENHRY, SYGVKD. The CDR3, as DNA: TGTGCCATCAGTGTGGGTAGCAATCAGCCCCGGCATTTT. Amino acid sequence: CAISVGSNQPRHF.

Notes on this clonotype: Sequence at one end of the junction differs from germline and may be a read error. V and J are TRBV10-3 and TRBJ2-1; D gene unclear. The CDR3 has 16 residues. Germline assignment: CDR1 ENHRY and CDR2 SYGVKD. DNA of the CDR3: TGTGACATCAGTGACCGGACCCCCTTCTCATACAATGAGCAGTTCTTC. Protein: CDISDRTPFSYNEQFF.

Concerning this clonotype: A junction boundary mismatches the germline segment, possibly from a read error. The chain combines TRBV6-2 or TRBV6-3 with TRBJ2-7; the match to TRBD1 covers 9 bases. The CDR3 contains 14 residues. Germline lookup yields CDR1 MNHEY and CDR2 SVGEGT. Written as DNA, the CDR3 is TGTGCCAGCAGTCACAGGGGGCGTACCCACGATCAGTACTTC. Protein sequence: CASSHRGRTHDQYF.

The chain recombines TRBV11-1 with TRBJ1-1, with D unclear. Trimming left V 4 bases short and J 5 bases short, with 17 bases between. Germline CDR1 SGHAT, CDR2 FQDESV (reference sequence). This CDR3 has 15 residues. CDR3 DNA: TGTGCCAGCAGCTCCGATTCGGGTCGCGTAACTGAAGCTTTCTTT. This gives the protein CASSSDSGRVTEAFF.

The CDR3 DNA sequence: TGTGCCGTCAGCTTACGTGCAGGGGTCTCCTACGAGCAGTACTTC. This translates into CAVSLRAGVSYEQYF. This rearrangement joins TRBV11-3 to TRBJ2-7, with D perhaps matching TRBD1 (6 bases). This CDR3 region has 15 residues. The germline CDR1 and CDR2 sequences are SGHNT and YENEEA. V gave up 11 bases and J gave up 0 bases, with 20 bases separating them.

On this clonotype itself: One junction end does not reproduce the germline sequence, and a read error may be involved. The chain uses TRBV20-1 and TRBJ2-7; D is possibly TRBD1 or TRBD2 (5 bases each). The CDR3 has 16 residues. The germline V gene has CDR1 DFQATT and CDR2 SNEGSKA (reference sequence). This chain's CDR3 is CSDRDGSEDITYEQYF. CDR3 nucleotides: TGCAGTGATAGAGATGGGAGCGAGGACATCACCTACGAGCAGTACTTC.

This clonotype was seen repeatedly, ten times or more. The chain joins TRBV20-1 to TRBJ1-5; possibly TRBD1 for D (5 bases). The CDR3 sequence is 14 residues long. In germline, CDR1 is DFQATT, CDR2 SNEGSKA (reference sequence). V lost 5 bases, J lost 0 bases, and 11 bases lay in between. The CDR3 DNA sequence: TGCAGTGCTCCCAGGGACTTTAGCAATCAGCCCCAGCATTTT. Translated: CSAPRDFSNQPQHF.

Here the CDR3 reads CCVGGGQGPGNNYGYTF. The CDR3 nucleotides are TGCTGTGTAGGGGGCGGACAGGGGCCAGGAAATAACTATGGCTACACCTTC. The gene calls are TRBV20-1 and TRBJ1-2, with 9 bases lining up with TRBD1. CDR1 and CDR2 (germline): DFQATT, SNEGSKA (reference sequence). This CDR3 has 17 amino acids.

A remark on this clonotype: One end of the junction fails to match germline, which may point to a read error. The chain links TRBV11-2 to TRBJ1-2; TRBD1 matches at 7 bases. The germline V gene encodes CDR1 SGHAT and CDR2 FQNNGV. CDR3 length: 15 amino acids. The CDR3, as DNA: TGTGCCAGCAGCTTAATATGGGACAGCCCGCATGGCTACATCTTC. It is translated as CASSLIWDSPHGYIF.

This clonotype has only one observation. This chain connects TRBV6-5 to TRBJ1-1; D call uncertain. CDR3 length equals 13 residues. Germline V lookup: CDR1 MNHEY, CDR2 SVGAGI. The V and J ends lost 10 bases and 9 bases respectively, with 21 bases between them. As DNA, the CDR3 is TGTGCCAACGCTGTCGACATGGACGCTCAAGCTTTCTTT. Translating it yields CANAVDMDAQAFF.

This clonotype showed up just once. The conserved final phenylalanine or tryptophan is absent from the CDR3, which likely points to a read error. The rearrangement joins TRBV20-1 to TRBJ1-2; a possible D gene is TRBD1 (5 bases). The CDR3 covers 13 residues. Germline V gene data show CDR1 as DFQATT and CDR2 as SNEGSKA (reference sequence). CDR3 DNA sequence: TGCAGTGTTAGAGTTCAGGGAGAATATGGCTACACCTTA. Its translation: CSVRVQGEYGYTL.

As regards this clonotype: This sequence may be a read error, since a much larger clone differs from it by one base. J is TRBJ2-1 and V is TRBV4-3; the match to TRBD1 covers 9 bases. The germline V gene has CDR1 LGHNA and CDR2 YSLEER. This CDR3 spans 15 amino acids. CDR3 amino acids: CASSQGTGEGNEHFF. Written as DNA, the CDR3 is TGCGCCAGCAGCCAAGGGACAGGGGAAGGCAATGAGCATTTCTTC.

The rearrangement joins TRBV20-1 to TRBJ2-7; D not certain. V was cut by 6 bases and J by 9 bases, with 15 bases left in between. Germline V gene lookup returns CDR1 DFQATT and CDR2 SNEGSKA (reference sequence). The CDR3 is 11 amino acids. For the CDR3, the DNA is TGCAGTGCCGAGGATATGATAGGGCAGTACTTC. Its translation is CSAEDMIGQYF.

As to this clonotype: This likely comes from a read error, as the CDR3 has no conserved phenylalanine or tryptophan at its end. J is TRBJ1-6 and V is TRBV6-6; D unclear. In germline, CDR1 is MNHNY, CDR2 SVGAGI (reference sequence). This CDR3 has 17 amino acids. The V and J ends lost 4 bases and 1 base respectively, with 14 bases between them. The CDR3 spells CASSFDEESSYNSPLHI. The CDR3 DNA reads as TGTGCCAGCAGTTTCGATGAAGAGAGTTCCTATAATTCACCCCTCCACATT.

This sequence joins TRBV11-2 and TRBJ1-4, with D tentatively TRBD1 (5 bases). This CDR3 is 16 amino acids long. The germline V and J ends were trimmed by 5 bases and 8 bases, with 21 bases remaining between them. The germline V gene has CDR1 SGHAT and CDR2 FQNNGV. CDR3 DNA: TGTGCCAGCAGCCTTCAGGGCCAGGTGCAGGGCGAAAAACTGTTTTTT. Its protein product is CASSLQGQVQGEKLFF.

A word on this clonotype: Here the CDR3 omits its conserved ending phenylalanine or tryptophan, so a read error is the likely source. The J gene is TRBJ2-7, the V gene TRBV6-2 or TRBV6-3; 12 bases align to TRBD2. The CDR3 sequence is 16 residues long. Per the germline V gene, CDR1 is MNHEY and CDR2 is SVGEGT. CDR3 DNA: TGTGCCAGCAATTACGCGACTAGCGGGAGTCGTGACGAGCAGTACATC. This encodes CASNYATSGSRDEQYI.